This T cell receptor (beta chain) was identified during a study of OX40 agonist ivuxolimab in advanced cancers. The wider study: With ivuxolimab, an agonistic anti-OX40 (CD134) antibody, patients were treated.

With regard to this clone: What it recognizes is unknown.

General study points: Low normalized T-cell clonal expansion was additionally recorded for some nonresponders.

The protocol was immunoSEQ multiplex PCR, while the TCRdb copy is restricted to in-frame clones and leaves out a portion. The sample carries around 79,000 clones, roughly 90% recorded once. This TCR came from an adult with an advanced solid tumor such as melanoma, head and neck, liver or kidney cancer. The material sequenced was CD4+ or CD8+ T cells sorted from blood, taken in a trial of the OX40 agonist ivuxolimab.

CDR3 nucleotide sequence: TGTGCCAGCAGCCGACAGGACAGGGGATTGAATGAGCAGTTCTTC. It codes for CASSRQDRGLNEQFF. V gene TRBV9 combines with J gene TRBJ2-1; 9 positions match TRBD1. Germline V lookup: CDR1 SGDLS, CDR2 YYNGEE. CDR3 length: 15 residues. V shed 4 bases and J 7 bases; nucleotides not matched to a gene: 9. The variable domain in full, completed from reference TRBV9 and TRBJ2-1, reads DSGVTQTPKHLITATGQRVTLRCSPRSGDLSVYWYQQSLDQGLQFLIQYYNGEERAKGNILERFSAQQFPDLHSELNLSSLELGDSALYFCASSRQDRGLNEQFFGPGTRLTVL.